This T cell receptor (beta chain) was found in a study of human T cells and chemical hapten exposure. TCRdb ran MiXCR on the RACE reads and lists one entry per CDR3 protein. The repertoire includes 75,000 to 80,000 distinct CDR3 sequences, 7% to 9.5% of them detected once, and about 1.8% sits in the top ten. Per the germline V gene, CDR1 is DFQATT and CDR2 is SNEGSKA (reference sequence). The CDR3 is made up of 15 amino acids. Between the trimmed V and J ends, which lost 0 bases and 4 bases, there was a span of 14 bases. Regarding time point: healthy volunteer bleed at 6 weeks. Total RNA was isolated from unfractionated whole blood. This clonotype came up a few times.

Sample: whole blood. This TCR was sampled from a female donor in good health. Some clones in this sample may be carry-over from other donors' samples. This chain joins TRBV20-1 and TRBJ2-3, with D uncertain. The CDR3 DNA follows: TGCAGTGCTAGAGATCGCCAGAGAGGCTCAGATACGCAGTATTTT. Protein product: CSARDRQRGSDTQYF.